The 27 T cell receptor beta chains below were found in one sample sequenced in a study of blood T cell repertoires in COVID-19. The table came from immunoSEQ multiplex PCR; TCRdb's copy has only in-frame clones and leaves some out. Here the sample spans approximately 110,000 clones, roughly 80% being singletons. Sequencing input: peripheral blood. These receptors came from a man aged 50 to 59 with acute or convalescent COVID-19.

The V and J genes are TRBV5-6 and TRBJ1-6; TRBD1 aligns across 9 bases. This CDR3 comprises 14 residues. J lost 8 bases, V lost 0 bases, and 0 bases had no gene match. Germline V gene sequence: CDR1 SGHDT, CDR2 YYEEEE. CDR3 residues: CASSLGQGDSPLHF. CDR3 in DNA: TGTGCCAGCAGCTTGGGACAGGGGGATTCACCCCTCCACTTT.

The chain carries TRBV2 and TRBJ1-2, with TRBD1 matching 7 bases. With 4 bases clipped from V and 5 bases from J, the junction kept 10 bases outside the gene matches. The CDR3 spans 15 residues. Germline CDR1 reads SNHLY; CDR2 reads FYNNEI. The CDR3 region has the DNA TGTGCCAGCAGTGGAAATAACAGGGGACTTTATGGCTACACCTTC. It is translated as CASSGNNRGLYGYTF.

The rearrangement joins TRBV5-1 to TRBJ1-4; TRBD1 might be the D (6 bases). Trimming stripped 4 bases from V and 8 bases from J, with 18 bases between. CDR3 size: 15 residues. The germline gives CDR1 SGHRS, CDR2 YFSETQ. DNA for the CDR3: TGCGCCAGCAGCCTCACAGGGAATCGGCAGGAAAAACTGTTTTTT. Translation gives CASSLTGNRQEKLFF.

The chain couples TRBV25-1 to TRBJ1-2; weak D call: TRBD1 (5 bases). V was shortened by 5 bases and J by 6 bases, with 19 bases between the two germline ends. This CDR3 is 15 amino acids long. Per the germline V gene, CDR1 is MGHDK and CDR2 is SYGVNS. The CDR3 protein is CASSHGNAAGDGYTF. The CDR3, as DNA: TGTGCCAGCAGTCACGGGAACGCGGCGGGGGATGGCTACACCTTC.

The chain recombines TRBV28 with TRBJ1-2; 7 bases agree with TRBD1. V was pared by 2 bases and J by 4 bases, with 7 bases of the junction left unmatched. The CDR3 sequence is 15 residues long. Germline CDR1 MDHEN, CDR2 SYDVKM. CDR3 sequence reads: CASSLSRQGGYGYTF. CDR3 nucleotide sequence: TGTGCCAGCAGTTTAAGTCGACAGGGCGGCTATGGCTACACCTTC.

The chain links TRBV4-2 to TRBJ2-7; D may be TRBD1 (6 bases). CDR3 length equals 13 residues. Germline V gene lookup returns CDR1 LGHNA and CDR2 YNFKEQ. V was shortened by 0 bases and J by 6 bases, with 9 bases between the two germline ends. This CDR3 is CASSQEGRGEQYF. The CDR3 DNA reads TGTGCCAGCAGCCAAGAAGGCAGGGGCGAGCAGTACTTC.

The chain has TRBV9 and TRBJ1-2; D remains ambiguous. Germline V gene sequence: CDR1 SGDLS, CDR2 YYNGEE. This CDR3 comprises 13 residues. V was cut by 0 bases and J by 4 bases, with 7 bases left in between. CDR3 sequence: CASSVDFLYGYTF. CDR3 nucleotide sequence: TGTGCCAGCAGCGTAGACTTCCTCTATGGCTACACCTTC.

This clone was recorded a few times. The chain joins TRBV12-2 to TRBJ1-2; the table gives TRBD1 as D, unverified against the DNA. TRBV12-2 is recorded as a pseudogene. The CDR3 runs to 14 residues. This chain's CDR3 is CASRTATGGHGYTF. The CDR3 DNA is TGTGCAAGTCGCACGGCCACCGGTGGGCATGGCTACACCTTC.

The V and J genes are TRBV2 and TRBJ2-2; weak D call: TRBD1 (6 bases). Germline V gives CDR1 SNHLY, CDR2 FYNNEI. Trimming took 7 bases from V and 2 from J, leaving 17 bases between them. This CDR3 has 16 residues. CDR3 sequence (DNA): TGTGCCAGCAACGCCGCCGGGACACCTAACACCGGGGAGCTGTTTTTT. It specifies CASNAAGTPNTGELFF. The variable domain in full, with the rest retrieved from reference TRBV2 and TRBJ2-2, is EPEVTQTPSHQVTQMGQEVILRCVPISNHLYFYWYRQILGQKVEFLVSFYNNEISEKSEIFDDQFSVERPDGSNFTLKIRSTKLEDSAMYFCASNAAGTPNTGELFFGEGSRLTVL.

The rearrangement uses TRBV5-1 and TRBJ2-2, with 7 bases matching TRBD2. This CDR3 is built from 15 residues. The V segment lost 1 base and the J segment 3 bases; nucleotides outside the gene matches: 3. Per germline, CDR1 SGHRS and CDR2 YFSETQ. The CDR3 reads CASSLIAGDTGELFF. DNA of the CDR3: TGCGCCAGCAGCTTGATTGCGGGGGACACCGGGGAGCTGTTTTTT.

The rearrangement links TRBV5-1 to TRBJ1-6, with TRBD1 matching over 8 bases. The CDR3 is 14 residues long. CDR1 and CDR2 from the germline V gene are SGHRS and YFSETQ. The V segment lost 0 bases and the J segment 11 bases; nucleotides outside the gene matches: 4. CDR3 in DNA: TGCGCCAGCAGCTTGGGTGGACAGGGCACACCCCTCCACTTT. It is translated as CASSLGGQGTPLHF.

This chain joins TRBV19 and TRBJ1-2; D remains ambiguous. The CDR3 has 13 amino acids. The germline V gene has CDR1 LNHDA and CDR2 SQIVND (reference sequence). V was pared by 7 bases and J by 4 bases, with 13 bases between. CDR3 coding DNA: TGTGCCAGTAAGGACCGGGATTTCTATGGCTACACCTTC. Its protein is CASKDRDFYGYTF.

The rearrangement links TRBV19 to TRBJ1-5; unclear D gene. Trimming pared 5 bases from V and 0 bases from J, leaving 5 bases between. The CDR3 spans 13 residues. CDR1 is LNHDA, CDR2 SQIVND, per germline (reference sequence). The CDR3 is CASSDNSNQPQHF. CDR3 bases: TGTGCCAGTAGTGACAATAGCAATCAGCCCCAGCATTTT.

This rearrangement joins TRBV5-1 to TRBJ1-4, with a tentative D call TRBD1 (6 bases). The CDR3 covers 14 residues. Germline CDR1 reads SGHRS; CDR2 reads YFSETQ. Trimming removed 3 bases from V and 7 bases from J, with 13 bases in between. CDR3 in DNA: TGCGCCAGCAGCTGGGAGGGGGATGGTGAAAAACTGTTTTTT. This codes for CASSWEGDGEKLFF.

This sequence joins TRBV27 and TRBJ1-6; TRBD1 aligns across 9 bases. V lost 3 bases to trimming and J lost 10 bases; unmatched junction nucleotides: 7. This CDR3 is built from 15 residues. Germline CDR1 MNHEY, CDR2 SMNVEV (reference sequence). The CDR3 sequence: CASSFQQGARSPLHF. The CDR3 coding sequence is TGTGCCAGCAGTTTCCAACAGGGGGCGCGCTCACCCCTCCACTTT.

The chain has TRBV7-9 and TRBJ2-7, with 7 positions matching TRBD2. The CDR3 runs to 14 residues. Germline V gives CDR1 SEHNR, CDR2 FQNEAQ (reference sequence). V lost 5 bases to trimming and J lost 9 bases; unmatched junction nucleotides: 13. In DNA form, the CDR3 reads TGTGCCAGCAGCGGTCAAGGTGGTTCTAGCGGGCAGTACTTC. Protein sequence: CASSGQGGSSGQYF.

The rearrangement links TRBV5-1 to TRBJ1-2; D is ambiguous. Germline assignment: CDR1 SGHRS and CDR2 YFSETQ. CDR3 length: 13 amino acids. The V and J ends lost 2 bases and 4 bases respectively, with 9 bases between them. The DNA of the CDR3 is TGCGCCAGCAGCTTCGATCAGTCCTATGGCTACACCTTC. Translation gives CASSFDQSYGYTF.

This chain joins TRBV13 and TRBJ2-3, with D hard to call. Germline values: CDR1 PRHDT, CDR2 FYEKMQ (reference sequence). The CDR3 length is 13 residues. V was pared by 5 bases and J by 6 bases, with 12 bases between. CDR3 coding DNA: TGTGCCAGCAGCCCAAGTCGAGTTGATACGCAGTATTTT. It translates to CASSPSRVDTQYF.

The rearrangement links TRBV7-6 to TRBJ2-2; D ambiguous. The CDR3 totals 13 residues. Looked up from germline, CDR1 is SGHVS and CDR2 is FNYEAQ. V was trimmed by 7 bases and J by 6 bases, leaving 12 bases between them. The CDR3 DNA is TGTGCCAGCACCTTCCGAGGATCCGGGGAGCTGTTTTTT. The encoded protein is CASTFRGSGELFF.

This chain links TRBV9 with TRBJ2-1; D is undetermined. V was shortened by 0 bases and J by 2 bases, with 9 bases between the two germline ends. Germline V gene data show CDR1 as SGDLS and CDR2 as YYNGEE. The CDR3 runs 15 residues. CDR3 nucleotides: TGTGCCAGCAGCGTAGCGGTAGCACCCTACAATGAGCAGTTCTTC. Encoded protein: CASSVAVAPYNEQFF.

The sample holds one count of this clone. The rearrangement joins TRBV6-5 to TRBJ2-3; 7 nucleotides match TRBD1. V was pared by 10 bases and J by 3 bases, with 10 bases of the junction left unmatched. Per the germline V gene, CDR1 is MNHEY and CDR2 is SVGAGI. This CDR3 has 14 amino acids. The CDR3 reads CATDDREGTDTQYF. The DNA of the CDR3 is TGTGCCACAGACGACAGGGAAGGGACAGATACGCAGTATTTT.

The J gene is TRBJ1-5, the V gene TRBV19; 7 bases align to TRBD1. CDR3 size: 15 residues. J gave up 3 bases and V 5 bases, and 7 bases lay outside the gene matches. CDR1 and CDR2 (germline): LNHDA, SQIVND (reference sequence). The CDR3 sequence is CASSGSGTVNQPQHF. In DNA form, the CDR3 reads TGTGCCAGTAGTGGGTCCGGGACAGTCAATCAGCCCCAGCATTTT. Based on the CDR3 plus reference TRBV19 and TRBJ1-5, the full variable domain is DGGITQSPKYLFRKEGQNVTLSCEQNLNHDAMYWYRQDPGQGLRLIYYSQIVNDFQKGDIAEGYSVSREKKESFPLTVTSAQKNPTAFYLCASSGSGTVNQPQHFGDGTRLSIL.

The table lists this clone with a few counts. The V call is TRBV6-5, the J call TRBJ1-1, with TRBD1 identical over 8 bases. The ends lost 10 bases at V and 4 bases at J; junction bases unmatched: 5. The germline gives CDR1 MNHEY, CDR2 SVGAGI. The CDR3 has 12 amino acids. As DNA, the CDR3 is TGTGCCATACAGGGGGTAGGCACTGAAGCTTTCTTT. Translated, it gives CAIQGVGTEAFF.

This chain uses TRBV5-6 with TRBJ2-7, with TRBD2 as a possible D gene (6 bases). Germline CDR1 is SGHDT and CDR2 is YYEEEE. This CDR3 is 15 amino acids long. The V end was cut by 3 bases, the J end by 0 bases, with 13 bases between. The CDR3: CASSWPGVNSYEQYF. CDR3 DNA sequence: TGTGCCAGCAGCTGGCCGGGAGTTAACTCCTACGAGCAGTACTTC.

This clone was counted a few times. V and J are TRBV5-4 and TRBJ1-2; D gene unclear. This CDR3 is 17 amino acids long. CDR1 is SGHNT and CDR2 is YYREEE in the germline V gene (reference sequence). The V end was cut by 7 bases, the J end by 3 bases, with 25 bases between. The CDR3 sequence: CASARRGYRRLDYGYTF. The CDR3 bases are TGTGCCAGCGCCCGAAGAGGATATCGGCGGTTGGACTATGGCTACACCTTC.

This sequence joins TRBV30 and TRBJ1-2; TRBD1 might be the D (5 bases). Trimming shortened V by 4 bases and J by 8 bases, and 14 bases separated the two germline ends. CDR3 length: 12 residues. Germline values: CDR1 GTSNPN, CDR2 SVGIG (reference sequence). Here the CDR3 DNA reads TGTGCCTGGAATTTCGGGGGAACGGGCTACACCTTC. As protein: CAWNFGGTGYTF.

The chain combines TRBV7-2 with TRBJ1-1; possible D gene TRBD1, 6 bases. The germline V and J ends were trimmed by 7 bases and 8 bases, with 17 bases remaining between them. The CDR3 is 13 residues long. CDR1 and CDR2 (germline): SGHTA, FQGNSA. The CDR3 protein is CASTPGGGREAFF. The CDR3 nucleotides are TGTGCCAGCACCCCGGGAGGGGGGCGAGAAGCTTTCTTT. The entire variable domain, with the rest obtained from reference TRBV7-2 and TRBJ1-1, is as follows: GAGVSQSPSNKVTEKGKDVELRCDPISGHTALYWYRQSLGQGLEFLIYFQGNSAPDKSGLPSDRFSAERTGGSVSTLTIQRTQQEDSAVYLCASTPGGGREAFFGQGTRLTVV.